The rows below give T cell receptor beta chains drawn from one sample of a study of Graves' ophthalmopathy and Graves' hyperthyroidism. TCRdb reprocessed the multiplex PCR reads with MiXCR, giving one entry per CDR3 protein. The sample yields about 740,000 distinct CDR3 sequences, around 40% seen once. The sequencing sample was made of peripheral blood. Every receptor here comes from an adult man with Graves' ophthalmopathy. Each CDR3 is given with its conserved first and last residue. A D gene is named only where the DNA matches it firmly. For some rows the clone size is stated as once, few or many, or as a class when expanded; others skip it.

abundance | j_gene | v_gene | d_gene | CDR3nt | CDR3aa
many | TRBJ1-3 | TRBV15 | . | TGTGCCACCAGCATTGGGTCGAGCTCTGGAAACACCATATATTTT | CATSIGSSSGNTIYF
many | TRBJ1-4 | TRBV10-3 | TRBD1 | TGTGCCATCAAGTTGGACAGGGACGATGAAAAACTGTTTTTT | CAIKLDRDDEKLFF
few | TRBJ1-4 | TRBV7-9 | . | TGTGCCAGCAGCTTCGCCGCCGGGCCCCTAAGGGCAACTAATGAAAAACTGTTTTTT | CASSFAAGPLRATNEKLFF
few | TRBJ2-5 | TRBV5-4 | TRBD1 | TGTGCCAGCAGCTTGGGGGACAGAAAAGAGACCCAGTACTTC | CASSLGDRKETQYF
. | TRBJ2-7 | TRBV5-1 | . | TGTGCCAGCAGCACTAAGGACAGTCGGTACCACGAGCAGTACTTC | CASSTKDSRYHEQYF
. | TRBJ1-4 | TRBV19 | . | TGTGCCAGTAGTTCCGGGGGGACCACTAATGAAAAACTGTTTTTT | CASSSGGTTNEKLFF
. | TRBJ1-2 | TRBV29-1 | . | TGCAGCGTTTTACGACAGGACCGCTACACCTTC | CSVLRQDRYTF
many | TRBJ1-1 | TRBV10-3 | TRBD1 | TGTGCCATCAGTGAGTATGCTGACAGGGGGGAAGCTTTCTTT | CAISEYADRGEAFF
many | TRBJ1-1 | TRBV2 | . | TGTGCCAGCAGTGCGGACGGAGGGGCGAACACTGAAGCTTTCTTT | CASSADGGANTEAFF
. | TRBJ1-1 | TRBV15 | . | TGTGCCGCCAGCAGCCACGGGACGTCCACTGAAGCTTTCTTT | CAASSHGTSTEAFF
. | TRBJ1-2 | TRBV2 | . | TGTGCCAGCAGTGAAGGGAGAGGGGGATTCTATGGCTACACCTTC | CASSEGRGGFYGYTF
. | TRBJ1-2 | TRBV19 | . | TGTGCCAGTAGTAAGTTGGCCAGCCATAACTATGGCTACACCTTC | CASSKLASHNYGYTF
few | TRBJ1-5 | TRBV7-2 | . | TGTGCCAGCAGCGCCCAGGGTTATAGCAATCAGCCCCAGCATTTT | CASSAQGYSNQPQHF
many | TRBJ1-4 | TRBV25-1 | TRBD1 | TGTGCCAGCAGTGAATTGGACAGGGATGAAAAACTGTTTTTT | CASSELDRDEKLFF
. | TRBJ2-7 | TRBV7-9 | . | TGTGCCAGCAAACCACTGGTCGGAGACGAGCAGTACTTC | CASKPLVGDEQYF
few | TRBJ2-7 | TRBV19 | . | TGTGCCAGTAGTCTTTGGGCGGAGTCCAACGAGCAGTACTTC | CASSLWAESNEQYF
. | TRBJ1-3 | TRBV7-2 | TRBD1 | TGTGCCAGCAGCGCGACAGGGGGAAGCACCATATATTTT | CASSATGGSTIYF
. | TRBJ2-6 | TRBV7-2 | . | TGTGCCAGCAGCTTAAAGGGTACCAACGTCCTGACTTTC | CASSLKGTNVLTF
. | TRBJ1-5 | TRBV10-2 | TRBD1 | TGCGCCAGCAGCCAAGGACAGGCCCTCCAGCCCCAGCATTTT | CASSQGQALQPQHF
. | TRBJ1-2 | TRBV29-1 | . | TGCAGCGTTGCAGGGATGTCGGGAACTATGGATGGCTACACCTTC | CSVAGMSGTMDGYTF
many | TRBJ1-1 | TRBV25-1 | . | TGTGCCAGCAGTGAAGGACGGTCTGAAGCTTTCTTT | CASSEGRSEAFF
many | TRBJ1-1 | TRBV19 | . | TGTGCCAGTAGCCCGACAGGAGGGGGAAGAATCTTT | CASSPTGGGRIF
. | TRBJ1-3 | TRBV5-5 | . | TGTGCCAGCAGCTTTTTACAGCCTGGATCCTCTGGAAACACCATATATTTT | CASSFLQPGSSGNTIYF
. | TRBJ1-2 | TRBV11-2 | . | TGTGCCAGCAGCTTAGCCCGGCCAGGGAGCGGCTACACCTTC | CASSLARPGSGYTF
. | TRBJ1-3 | TRBV20-1 | . | TGCAGTGCGACCAGAAGAAGCTCTGGAAACACCATATATTTT | CSATRRSSGNTIYF
. | TRBJ1-6 | TRBV20-1 | TRBD1 | TGCAGTGCTCATGGACAGGGAGATTCACCCCTCCACTTT | CSAHGQGDSPLHF
. | TRBJ1-5 | TRBV25-1 | . | TGTGCCAGCACCGATCAGGGCAGCAATCAGCCCCAGCATTTT | CASTDQGSNQPQHF